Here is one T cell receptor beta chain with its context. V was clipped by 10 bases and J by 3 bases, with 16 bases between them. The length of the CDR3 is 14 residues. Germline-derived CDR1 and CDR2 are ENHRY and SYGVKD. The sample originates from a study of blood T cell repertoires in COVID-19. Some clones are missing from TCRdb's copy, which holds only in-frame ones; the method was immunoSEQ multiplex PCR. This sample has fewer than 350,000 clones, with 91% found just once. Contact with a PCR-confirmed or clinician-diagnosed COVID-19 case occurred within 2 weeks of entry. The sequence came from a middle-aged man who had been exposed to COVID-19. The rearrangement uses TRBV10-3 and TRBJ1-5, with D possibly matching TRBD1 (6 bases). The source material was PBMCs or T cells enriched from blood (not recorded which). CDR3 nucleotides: TGTGCCACCAGGGAAACAGGGCTCAATCAGCCCCAGCATTTT. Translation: CATRETGLNQPQHF.